The clone carrying this T cell receptor (beta chain) was counted only a few times. Its antigen is unidentified. This sample was included in a study of response to subunit inactivated influenza vaccine. Findings and limits, study-wide: Authors suggested each seasonal flu vaccination may recruit only limited numbers of new T cells.

TCRdb reprocessed the RT-PCR reads with MiXCR, giving one entry per CDR3 protein. The repertoire has around 520,000 distinct CDR3 sequences, about 11% of them found once; the top ten carry about 9.4%. Trimming pared 3 bases from V and 3 bases from J, leaving 9 bases between. CDR3 length equals 13 residues. The chain is built from TRBV12-3 or TRBV12-4 and TRBJ2-7, with D possibly TRBD1 on 6 matching bases. The sequenced sample was PBMCs from blood, obtained on the day of vaccination. The clonotype was recovered from a man over 45 who received an inactivated influenza vaccine. In DNA form, the CDR3 reads TGTGCCAGCAGTTTTAACAGGGTCTACGAGCAGTACTTC. Its translation is CASSFNRVYEQYF.